One sample yielded the 22 T cell receptor beta chains listed below, sequenced in a study of Ad26.COV2.S vaccination and SARS-CoV-2 variants. Assay used: immunoSEQ multiplex PCR; TCRdb lists only in-frame clones, some missing. The table records approximately 90,000 clones, more than 65% of them present only once. The sequenced sample was peripheral blood, obtained after recovery from COVID-19. These receptor sequences come from a human donor who had recovered from COVID-19.

The V gene is TRBV4-2, the J gene TRBJ1-2; no definite D call. The length of the CDR3 is 15 residues. Trimming shortened V by 2 bases and J by 0 bases, and 10 bases separated the two germline ends. CDR1 and CDR2 (germline): LGHNA, YNFKEQ. CDR3 sequence: CASSQREAANYGYTF. The CDR3 region has the DNA TGTGCCAGCAGCCAACGGGAAGCAGCTAACTATGGCTACACCTTC.

The CDR3 bases are TGTGCCAGCAGTTTGGGGGGATTAACAGACAATGAGCAGTTCTTC. Translating it yields CASSLGGLTDNEQFF. The gene calls are TRBV28 and TRBJ2-1, with a tentative D call TRBD2 (6 bases). The germline V gene encodes CDR1 MDHEN and CDR2 SYDVKM. Trimming shortened V by 3 bases and J by 5 bases, and 14 bases separated the two germline ends. The CDR3 is 15 amino acids.

This rearrangement joins TRBV5-4 to TRBJ1-4; 7 nucleotides agree with TRBD1. V shed 2 bases, J shed 8 bases, and the junction held 12 bases outside the gene matches. Germline CDR1 and CDR2: SGHNT and YYREEE (reference sequence). The CDR3 is made up of 16 amino acids. The CDR3: CASSLRQGVPQEKLFF. DNA for the CDR3: TGTGCCAGCAGCTTACGACAGGGTGTTCCACAAGAAAAACTGTTTTTT.

This chain joins TRBV7-9 and TRBJ2-5; 7 bases match TRBD1. The CDR3 is 15 amino acids. Germline V gives CDR1 SEHNR, CDR2 FQNEAQ (reference sequence). V shed 5 bases, J shed 4 bases, and the junction held 10 bases outside the gene matches. Written as DNA, the CDR3 is TGTGCCAGCAGCCTACCCGAAGGGGGCGGAGAGACCCAGTACTTC. It is translated as CASSLPEGGGETQYF.

At least ten counts were recorded for this clone. Other DNA sequences in this sample translate to the same CDR3. J is TRBJ1-6 and V is TRBV9; 10 bases match TRBD1. From germline, CDR1 is SGDLS and CDR2 YYNGEE. J lost 7 bases, V lost 4 bases, and 5 bases had no gene match. CDR3 size: 15 residues. The CDR3 here is CASSPGQGGNSPLHF. Here the CDR3 DNA reads TGTGCCAGCAGCCCCGGACAGGGGGGCAATTCACCCCTCCACTTT. The full variable domain, rest sourced from reference TRBV9 and TRBJ1-6, is DSGVTQTPKHLITATGQRVTLRCSPRSGDLSVYWYQQSLDQGLQFLIQYYNGEERAKGNILERFSAQQFPDLHSELNLSSLELGDSALYFCASSPGQGGNSPLHFGNGTRLTVT.

The chain uses TRBV4-3 and TRBJ2-7; weak D call: TRBD2 (5 bases). CDR1 and CDR2 (germline): LGHNA, YSLEER. V shed 5 bases and J shed 4 bases, with 12 bases lying between them. The CDR3 has 13 amino acids. In nucleotides, the CDR3 is TGCGCCAGCAGCTTACGGACTGCTTACGAGCAGTACTTC. This gives the protein CASSLRTAYEQYF.

This clone came up once. J is TRBJ2-7 and V is TRBV7-2, with 11 bases lining up with TRBD2. The germline CDR1 and CDR2 sequences are SGHTA and FQGNSA. The CDR3 is 18 residues long. The ends lost 3 bases at V and 1 base at J; junction bases unmatched: 11. The CDR3 DNA reads TGTGCCAGCAGCTTCAGTGTAGTAGCGGGAGGGGGGTCCTACGAGCAGTACTTC. Protein sequence: CASSFSVVAGGGSYEQYF.

This chain joins TRBV28 and TRBJ1-2; D not resolved. Germline values: CDR1 MDHEN, CDR2 SYDVKM. Trimming removed 1 base from V and 4 bases from J, with 7 bases in between. The CDR3 spans 13 residues. The CDR3 spells CASSLSGAYGYTF. The CDR3 nucleotides read TGTGCCAGCAGTTTATCGGGTGCCTATGGCTACACCTTC.

This clone was observed once. J is TRBJ2-1 and V is TRBV7-9, with a possible D match to TRBD2 (7 bases). Germline CDR1 is SEHNR and CDR2 is FQNEAQ (reference sequence). There are 15 residues in the CDR3. The V end lost 5 bases, the J end lost 7 bases, and 18 bases lay between the germline ends. The CDR3 DNA reads TGTGCCAGCAGCCTCCCGGACAGCGGGACAAATGAGCAGTTCTTC. Translated: CASSLPDSGTNEQFF.

In its sample, this clone was seen once. V usage is TRBV12-5 and J usage is TRBJ2-1; no definite D call. Germline CDR1 reads LGHNT; CDR2 reads FRNRAP. The CDR3 totals 16 residues. V was trimmed by 7 bases and J by 2 bases, leaving 18 bases between them. The CDR3 sequence is CASATNLGSPYNEQFF. DNA for the CDR3: TGTGCTAGTGCCACCAATCTGGGTAGCCCCTACAATGAGCAGTTCTTC.

The gene calls are TRBV6-1 and TRBJ2-1, with 13 bases fitting TRBD2. Germline CDR1 is MNHNS and CDR2 is SASEGT. CDR3 length equals 19 residues. J lost 2 bases, V lost 0 bases, and 7 bases had no gene match. The CDR3 reads CASSEAAGTSGAPYNEQFF. The CDR3 coding sequence is TGTGCCAGCAGTGAAGCTGCCGGGACTAGCGGGGCCCCCTACAATGAGCAGTTCTTC.

The rearrangement uses TRBV4-3 and TRBJ2-1; D remains ambiguous. The germline V gene has CDR1 LGHNA and CDR2 YSLEER. CDR3 size: 15 residues. V was pared by 0 bases and J by 8 bases, with 14 bases between. The CDR3 nucleotides read TGCGCCAGCAGCCAAGATTCCGGAACTATCGATGAGCAGTTCTTC. It translates to CASSQDSGTIDEQFF.

The chain links TRBV4-2 to TRBJ2-7; 14 bases match TRBD2. The CDR3 is 17 residues long. The germline gives CDR1 LGHNA, CDR2 YNFKEQ. J gave up 2 bases and V 0 bases, and 3 bases lay outside the gene matches. The CDR3 DNA is TGTGCCAGCAGCCAAGATGGGACTAGCGGGAGCCCCTACGAGCAGTACTTC. Its protein is CASSQDGTSGSPYEQYF.

V is TRBV5-6 and J is TRBJ2-1; D remains unclear. The length of the CDR3 is 16 residues. Germline CDR1 SGHDT, CDR2 YYEEEE. Trimming took off 0 bases at V and 1 base at J, with 11 bases between the two ends. The CDR3 sequence is CASSLAGPASYNEQFF. For the CDR3, the DNA is TGTGCCAGCAGCTTGGCGGGCCCAGCATCCTACAATGAGCAGTTCTTC.

The chain recombines TRBV19 with TRBJ2-1, with 7 bases aligning to TRBD2. J was trimmed by 5 bases and V by 10 bases; bases with no gene match: 11. Germline V gives CDR1 LNHDA, CDR2 SQIVND (reference sequence). This CDR3 is built from 14 residues. This CDR3 reads CATIGPGGNNEQFF. CDR3 DNA: TGTGCCACCATAGGACCGGGGGGAAACAATGAGCAGTTCTTC.

In this sample, this clone turned up once. The genes are TRBV12-3 or TRBV12-4 and TRBJ2-1, with D uncertain. V was cut by 8 bases and J by 10 bases, with 18 bases left in between. There are 13 residues in the CDR3. The CDR3 nucleotides read TGTGCCAGCGCGACCCCACTGGGCGTAGAGCAGTTCTTC. Translating it yields CASATPLGVEQFF.

The rearrangement uses TRBV27 and TRBJ1-1, with a weak D call TRBD1 (5 bases). In germline, CDR1 is MNHEY, CDR2 SMNVEV (reference sequence). The CDR3 is made up of 11 amino acids. The V end lost 8 bases, the J end lost 11 bases, and 15 bases lay between the germline ends. The CDR3 is CASREGMRAFF. The CDR3 coding sequence is TGTGCCAGCCGAGAGGGGATGAGGGCTTTCTTT.

This sequence joins TRBV18 and TRBJ1-4; 7 nucleotides agree with TRBD1. The J segment lost 6 bases and the V segment lost 2 bases, leaving 18 bases of the junction unmatched. The CDR3 runs to 19 residues. Germline-derived CDR1 and CDR2 are KGHSH and LQKENI. CDR3 amino acids: CASSPIGPSLRQGHEKLFF. The CDR3 bases are TGTGCCAGCTCACCAATTGGTCCCAGCCTCCGACAGGGCCATGAAAAACTGTTTTTT.

The rearrangement uses TRBV18 and TRBJ2-1; 8 bases agree with TRBD2. V gave up 5 bases and J gave up 7 bases; unmatched junction bases: 10. The germline V gene has CDR1 KGHSH and CDR2 LQKENI. There are 15 residues in the CDR3. As DNA, the CDR3 is TGTGCCAGCTCAACCTACCGGGAGGGGGGTAATGAGCAGTTCTTC. Protein: CASSTYREGGNEQFF.

V gene TRBV7-2 combines with J gene TRBJ2-1; TRBD2 might be the D (6 bases). CDR3 size: 14 residues. CDR1 and CDR2 (germline): SGHTA, FQGNSA. V lost 5 bases and J lost 5, with 13 bases in between. CDR3 nucleotide sequence: TGTGCCAGCAGCCTGGTGCGGAGGGACAATGAGCAGTTCTTC. It translates to CASSLVRRDNEQFF. The complete variable domain, with remaining parts taken from reference TRBV7-2 and TRBJ2-1, reads GAGVSQSPSNKVTEKGKDVELRCDPISGHTALYWYRQSLGQGLEFLIYFQGNSAPDKSGLPSDRFSAERTGGSVSTLTIQRTQQEDSAVYLCASSLVRRDNEQFFGPGTRLTVL.

V is TRBV7-9 and J is TRBJ2-7; D tentatively fits TRBD1 or TRBD2 (5 bases each). The V end was cut by 5 bases, the J end by 7 bases, with 24 bases between. CDR3 length: 16 residues. Looked up from germline, CDR1 is SEHNR and CDR2 is FQNEAQ (reference sequence). The CDR3 DNA reads as TGTGCCAGCAGCCGCCCCCGGGGCCCTGGTTTGGGAGAGCAGTACTTC. This encodes CASSRPRGPGLGEQYF. The complete variable domain, with remaining parts taken from reference TRBV7-9 and TRBJ2-7, reads DTGVSQNPRHKITKRGQNVTFRCDPISEHNRLYWYRQTLGQGPEFLTYFQNEAQLEKSRLLSDRFSAERPKGSFSTLEIQRTEQGDSAMYLCASSRPRGPGLGEQYFGPGTRLTVT.

The chain has TRBV12-3 or TRBV12-4 and TRBJ1-1; D gene uncertain. The V and J ends lost 2 bases and 4 bases respectively, with 5 bases between them. The length of the CDR3 is 12 residues. CDR3 in DNA: TGTGCCAGCAGTTTATTGACCACTGAAGCTTTCTTT. It translates to CASSLLTTEAFF.